This T cell receptor (beta chain) was obtained from a study of shared clonotypes between healthy human individuals. The length of the CDR3 is 14 residues. V was pared by 5 bases and J by 2 bases, with 12 bases between. Germline V gene data show CDR1 as SNHLY and CDR2 as FYNNEI. Evenly divided among several immunoSEQ plates was the genomic DNA of each subset. PBMC DNA, left unsorted, was sequenced on ten immunoSEQ deep assay plates. The method was immunoSEQ multiplex PCR; TCRdb's version includes in-frame clones alone and lacks a portion of them. The sample has about 470,000 clones, 75% to 85% seen once.

This sequence joins TRBV2 and TRBJ1-2; D unclear. Sequences were obtained from PBMCs. The clonotype was recovered from a woman between 35 and 50 years old in good health. Some clones in this sample may be carry-over from other donors' samples. CDR3 in DNA: TGTGCCAGCAGTAGATTGAACAACAACTATGGCTACACCTTC. Encoded protein: CASSRLNNNYGYTF.